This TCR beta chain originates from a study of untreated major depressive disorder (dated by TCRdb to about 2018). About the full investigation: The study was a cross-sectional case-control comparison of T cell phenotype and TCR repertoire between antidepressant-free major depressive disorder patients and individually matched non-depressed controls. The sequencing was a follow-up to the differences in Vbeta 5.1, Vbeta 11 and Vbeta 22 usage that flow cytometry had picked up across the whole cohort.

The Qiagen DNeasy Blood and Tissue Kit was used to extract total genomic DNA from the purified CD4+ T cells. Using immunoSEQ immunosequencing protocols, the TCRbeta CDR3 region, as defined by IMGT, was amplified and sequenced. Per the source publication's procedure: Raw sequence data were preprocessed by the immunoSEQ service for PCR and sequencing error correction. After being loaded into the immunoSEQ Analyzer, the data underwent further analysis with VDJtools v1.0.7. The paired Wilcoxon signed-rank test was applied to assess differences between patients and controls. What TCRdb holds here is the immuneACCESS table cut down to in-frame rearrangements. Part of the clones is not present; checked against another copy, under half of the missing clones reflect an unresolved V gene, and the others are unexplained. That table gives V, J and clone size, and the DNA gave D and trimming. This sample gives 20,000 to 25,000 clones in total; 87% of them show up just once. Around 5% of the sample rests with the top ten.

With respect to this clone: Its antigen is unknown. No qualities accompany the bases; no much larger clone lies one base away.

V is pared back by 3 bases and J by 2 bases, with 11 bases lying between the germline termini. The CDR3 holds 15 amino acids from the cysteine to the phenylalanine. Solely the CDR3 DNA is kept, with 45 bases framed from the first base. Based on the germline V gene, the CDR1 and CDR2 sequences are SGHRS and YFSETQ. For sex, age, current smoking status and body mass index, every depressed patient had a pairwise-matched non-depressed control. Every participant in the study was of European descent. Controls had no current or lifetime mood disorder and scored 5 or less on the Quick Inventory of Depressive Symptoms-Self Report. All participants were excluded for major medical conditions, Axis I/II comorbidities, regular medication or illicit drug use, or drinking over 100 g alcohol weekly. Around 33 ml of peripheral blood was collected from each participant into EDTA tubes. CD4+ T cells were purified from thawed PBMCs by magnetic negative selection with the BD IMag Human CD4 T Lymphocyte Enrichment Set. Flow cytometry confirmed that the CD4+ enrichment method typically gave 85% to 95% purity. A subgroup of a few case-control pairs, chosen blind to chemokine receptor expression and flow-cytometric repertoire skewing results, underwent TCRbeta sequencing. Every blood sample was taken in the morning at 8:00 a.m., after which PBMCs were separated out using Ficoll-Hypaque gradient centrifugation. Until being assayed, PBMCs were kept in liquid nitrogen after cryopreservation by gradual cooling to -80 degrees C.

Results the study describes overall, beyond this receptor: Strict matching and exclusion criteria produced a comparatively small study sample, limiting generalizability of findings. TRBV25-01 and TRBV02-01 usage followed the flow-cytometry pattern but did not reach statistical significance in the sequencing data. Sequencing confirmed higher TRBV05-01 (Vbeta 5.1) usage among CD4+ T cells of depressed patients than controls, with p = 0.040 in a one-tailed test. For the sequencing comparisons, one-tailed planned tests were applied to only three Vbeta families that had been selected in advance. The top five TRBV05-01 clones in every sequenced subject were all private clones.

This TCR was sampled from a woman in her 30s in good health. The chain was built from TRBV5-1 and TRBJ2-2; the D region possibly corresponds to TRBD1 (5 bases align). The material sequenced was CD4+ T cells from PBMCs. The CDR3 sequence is CASSSRQPNTGELFF. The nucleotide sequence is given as TGCGCCAGCAGCTCTCGACAGCCCAACACCGGGGAGCTGTTTTTT.